The text below deals with one TCR beta chain. Its antigen is still unknown. The total RNA that was extracted per sample amounted to at least 5 micrograms. This sample was included in a study of blood T cells in healthy people across ages. Study results and caveats: No one knew whether donors had CMV, which possibly confounded expanded clonotype changes.

The CDR3 is made up of 12 amino acids. V was clipped by 8 bases and J by 6 bases; unmatched bases: 6. The germline gives CDR1 KGHSH, CDR2 LQKENI. Through a sample-barcoded 5' primer and a J-beta primer mix, a second PCR was run for roughly 7 to 12 cycles. Through a template-switch adaptor with 12 random nucleotides, each cDNA molecule received a tag. MiXCR, run by TCRdb on the 5' RACE reads, gives a single entry per CDR3 protein. This repertoire shows 1 million or so distinct CDR3 sequences, more than 40% found once; its top ten account for approximately 17%. The receptor's source is a woman in her fifties or sixties in good health. Specimen: blood. This chain joins TRBV18 and TRBJ2-7; 8 bases match TRBD2. In DNA, the CDR3 is TGTGCCAGCAGTCCCCGGGAGGGCGAGCAGTACTTC. Protein product: CASSPREGEQYF.